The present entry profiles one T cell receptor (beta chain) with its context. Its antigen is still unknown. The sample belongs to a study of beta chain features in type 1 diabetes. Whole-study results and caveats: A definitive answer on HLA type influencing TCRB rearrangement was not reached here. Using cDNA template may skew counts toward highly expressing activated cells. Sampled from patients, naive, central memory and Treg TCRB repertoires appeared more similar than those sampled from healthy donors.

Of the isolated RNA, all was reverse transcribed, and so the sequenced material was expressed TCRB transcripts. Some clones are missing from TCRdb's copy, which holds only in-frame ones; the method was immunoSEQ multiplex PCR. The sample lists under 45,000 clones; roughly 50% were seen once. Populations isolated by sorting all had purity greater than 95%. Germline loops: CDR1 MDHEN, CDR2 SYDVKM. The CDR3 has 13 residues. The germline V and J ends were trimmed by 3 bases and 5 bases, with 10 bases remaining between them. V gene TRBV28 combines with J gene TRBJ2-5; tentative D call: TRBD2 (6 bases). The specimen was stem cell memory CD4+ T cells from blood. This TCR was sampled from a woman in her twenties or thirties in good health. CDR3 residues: CASSFVGRETQYF. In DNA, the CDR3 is TGTGCCAGCAGTTTCGTAGGGAGGGAGACCCAGTACTTC. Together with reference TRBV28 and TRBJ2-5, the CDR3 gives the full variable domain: DVKVTQSSRYLVKRTGEKVFLECVQDMDHENMFWYRQDPGLGLRLIYFSYDVKMKEKGDIPEGYSVSREKKERFSLILESASTNQTSMYLCASSFVGRETQYFGPGTRLLVL.